This note documents a single T cell receptor beta chain sequence. The entry originates in a study of blood T cell repertoires in COVID-19. Study at large: Italy, Spain and the United States were the sources of the convalescent and acute COVID-19 samples.

Recovered status in Cohort 3 required two negative PCRs, clearance, or symptom resolution. The repertoire was sequenced with immunoSEQ multiplex PCR; TCRdb's copy has only in-frame clones and lacks some. There are some 270,000 clones in the sample; about nine tenths occur only once, and 1.9% lies in the top ten. The CDR3 runs to 15 residues. With V trimmed by 0 bases and J by 5 bases, 4 bases remained unmatched. Germline V lookup: CDR1 MNHEY, CDR2 SVGAGI. Sequencing was performed on PBMCs or T cells enriched from blood (not recorded which). V gene TRBV6-5 combines with J gene TRBJ2-3, with TRBD1 matching 8 bases. This TCR was sampled from a woman aged 55-75 years who had recovered from COVID-19. CDR3 nucleotide sequence: TGTGCCAGCAGTTACTCGATACAGGGGGGAGATACGCAGTATTTT. Residues: CASSYSIQGGDTQYF.